The T cell receptor beta chain under discussion was sequenced for a study of blood T cell repertoires in COVID-19. Study-level information: PBMCs, B-cell-depleted T cells, or T cells were the source of the cDNA or gDNA that made up the material.

In the authors' methods: How many nucleated cells were present was estimated from reference gene primer amplification. Assay: immunoSEQ multiplex PCR; the TCRdb copy retains only in-frame clones and omits some. The DNA gave D and trimming, while V, J and clone size come from that table. The sample records 100,000 or so clones, roughly 79% being singletons. Trimming at V came to 2 bases and at J to 3 bases, leaving 3 bases not matched to a gene. Germline V gene data show CDR1 as SGDLS and CDR2 as YYNGEE. The CDR3 spans 14 residues. Sequenced sample: peripheral blood. The receptor's source is a woman in her 70s with acute or convalescent COVID-19. The chain is built from TRBV9 and TRBJ2-7; 9 positions match TRBD1. The CDR3 coding sequence is TGTGCCAGCAGCGTCGTGGACAGGGGCTACGAGCAGTACTTC. The encoded protein is CASSVVDRGYEQYF.